These 32 T cell receptor beta chains share one sample of origin, sequenced in a study of lymphopenia after photon versus proton radiotherapy. Data came from immunoSEQ multiplex PCR; TCRdb stores just in-frame clones and leaves some out. Of about 40,000 clones in the sample, roughly 84% were seen once. This material consisted of peripheral blood, taken from a patient treated with photon-based radiotherapy. Source of these receptors: a man aged 45-65 years with gastric cancer.

The chain combines TRBV4-3 with TRBJ1-4; weak D call: TRBD1 (5 bases). V lost 3 bases, J lost 6 bases, and 17 bases lay in between. The CDR3 has 16 residues. Per the germline V gene, CDR1 is LGHNA and CDR2 is YSLEER. CDR3 amino acids: CASSQGPQAGDEKLFF. The DNA for the CDR3 is TGCGCCAGCAGCCAGGGTCCACAGGCCGGGGATGAAAAACTGTTTTTT.

This chain uses TRBV19 with TRBJ2-3, with 8 bases matching TRBD1. This CDR3 comprises 17 residues. J lost 7 bases, V lost 4 bases, and 16 bases had no gene match. Germline V gene sequence: CDR1 LNHDA, CDR2 SQIVND (reference sequence). CDR3 nucleotides: TGTGCCAGTAGTACCCCTTTACGGACAGGGATCAAAAATACGCAGTATTTT. Translation gives CASSTPLRTGIKNTQYF.

The chain is built from TRBV27 and TRBJ2-4; D ambiguous. This CDR3 spans 15 amino acids. Germline CDR1 and CDR2: MNHEY and SMNVEV (reference sequence). V was pared by 6 bases and J by 4 bases, with 16 bases between. CDR3 loop: CASSIFGQTKNIQYF. CDR3 DNA: TGTGCCAGCAGCATTTTCGGTCAGACAAAAAACATTCAGTACTTC.

The genes are TRBV4-1 and TRBJ2-7; D uncertain. Trimming shortened V by 0 bases and J by 6 bases, and 9 bases separated the two germline ends. Looked up from germline, CDR1 is MGHRA and CDR2 is YSYEKL. The CDR3 is 13 amino acids. The DNA of the CDR3 is TGCGCCAGCAGCCAAGATGTGCTCTCCGAGCAGTACTTC. This sequence encodes CASSQDVLSEQYF.

This chain uses TRBV28 with TRBJ2-7; maybe TRBD1 (5 bases). The ends were cut back, 7 bases at V and 1 base at J, with 14 bases in the middle. CDR1 and CDR2 from the germline V gene are MDHEN and SYDVKM. The CDR3 spans 14 residues. The CDR3 DNA sequence: TGTGCCAGCAACCCACCGGACAAATCCTACGAGCAGTACTTC. This sequence encodes CASNPPDKSYEQYF. Together with reference TRBV28 and TRBJ2-7, the CDR3 gives the full variable domain: DVKVTQSSRYLVKRTGEKVFLECVQDMDHENMFWYRQDPGLGLRLIYFSYDVKMKEKGDIPEGYSVSREKKERFSLILESASTNQTSMYLCASNPPDKSYEQYFGPGTRLTVT.

This chain links TRBV20-1 with TRBJ2-7; 8 bases map to TRBD1. The germline CDR1 and CDR2 sequences are DFQATT and SNEGSKA (reference sequence). Germline trimming cut 5 bases from V and 3 bases from J; bases unmatched to any gene: 0. The CDR3 runs to 11 residues. The CDR3 is CSAGTGYEQYF. Here the CDR3 DNA reads TGCAGTGCTGGGACAGGCTACGAGCAGTACTTC.

A single count supports this clone. The chain recombines TRBV27 with TRBJ2-1, with 7 positions matching TRBD2. The V segment lost 6 bases and the J segment 0 bases; nucleotides outside the gene matches: 11. There are 17 residues in the CDR3. CDR1 MNHEY and CDR2 SMNVEV come from the germline V gene (reference sequence). The CDR3 nucleotides read TGTGCCAGCAGAACGAGAGAGCGGGGAAGCTCCTACAATGAGCAGTTCTTC. Translating it yields CASRTRERGSSYNEQFF.

This clone has a single count. The V and J genes are TRBV18 and TRBJ2-1; D not resolved. V was clipped by 3 bases and J by 5 bases, with 8 bases between them. Germline V CDR1 and CDR2: KGHSH, LQKENI. CDR3 length equals 13 residues. The CDR3 loop reads CASSPPPHNEQFF. For the CDR3, the DNA is TGTGCCAGCTCACCCCCCCCTCACAATGAGCAGTTCTTC.

This chain links TRBV15 with TRBJ1-2; 7 nucleotides agree with TRBD1. Trimming removed 5 bases from V and 2 bases from J; junction bases left unmatched: 5. The germline V gene encodes CDR1 LNHNV and CDR2 YYDKDF (reference sequence). There are 14 residues in the CDR3. CDR3 region: CATSVSTGNYGYTF. For the CDR3, the DNA is TGTGCCACCAGCGTTTCGACAGGGAACTATGGCTACACCTTC.

This chain uses TRBV9 with TRBJ2-6, with a tentative D call TRBD1 (5 bases). Between the trimmed V and J ends, which lost 3 bases and 0 bases, there was a span of 7 bases. The CDR3 contains 15 residues. Per the germline V gene, CDR1 is SGDLS and CDR2 is YYNGEE. This CDR3 is CASSGRVSGANVLTF. In DNA, the CDR3 is TGTGCCAGCAGCGGCAGGGTCTCTGGGGCCAACGTCCTGACTTTC.

The rearrangement links TRBV19 to TRBJ1-1, with 9 bases lining up with TRBD1. The CDR3 runs to 15 residues. Germline CDR1 LNHDA, CDR2 SQIVND (reference sequence). V lost 3 bases, J lost 4 bases, and 6 bases stayed unmatched. The CDR3 region is CASSIEQGAGTEAFF. The CDR3, as DNA: TGTGCCAGTAGTATCGAACAGGGGGCTGGCACTGAAGCTTTCTTT.

The genes are TRBV12-5 and TRBJ1-2; TRBD1 aligns across 7 bases. The V gene's germline CDR1 is LGHNT and CDR2 FRNRAP. With 0 bases clipped from V and 3 bases from J, the junction kept 10 bases outside the gene matches. This CDR3 comprises 17 residues. The CDR3 DNA is TGTGCTAGTGGTTTGGTTTTGGGTGCGGGACAGTACTATGGCTACACCTTC. Its protein is CASGLVLGAGQYYGYTF.

This chain connects TRBV19 to TRBJ2-5; the D gene is possibly TRBD1 (6 bases). The DNA end lines up better with TRBJ2-7; the J call may be wrong. Germline CDR1 and CDR2: LNHDA and SQIVND (reference sequence). This CDR3 contains 16 residues. The CDR3 sequence: CASSTPGQGNTYEQYF. The CDR3 coding sequence is TGTGCCAGTAGTACCCCGGGACAAGGGAACACCTACGAGCAGTACTTC.

V and J are TRBV19 and TRBJ2-7; D is possibly TRBD1 (6 bases). Germline V gene sequence: CDR1 LNHDA, CDR2 SQIVND (reference sequence). This CDR3 is built from 15 residues. Trimming left V 4 bases short and J 2 bases short, with 15 bases between. As DNA, the CDR3 is TGTGCCAGTAGTACCGCCGGGACACTTGCCTACGAGCAGTACTTC. This sequence encodes CASSTAGTLAYEQYF.

The chain carries TRBV18 and TRBJ2-1; 11 bases are shared with TRBD2. The V and J ends lost 3 bases and 4 bases, in that order; junction bases with no gene match: 5. The germline gives CDR1 KGHSH, CDR2 LQKENI. The CDR3 runs 16 residues. In nucleotides, the CDR3 is TGTGCCAGCTCACCCCAGGGACTAGCGGATTACAATGAGCAGTTCTTC. Its protein is CASSPQGLADYNEQFF.

This clone appeared a few times. The chain employs TRBV19 and TRBJ2-7; the match to TRBD1 covers 7 bases. The CDR3 has 15 residues. Germline loops: CDR1 LNHDA, CDR2 SQIVND (reference sequence). The V and J ends lost 0 bases and 1 base, in that order; junction bases with no gene match: 3. The CDR3 nucleotides are TGTGCCAGTAGTATAGACACGGGACAGTCCTACGAGCAGTACTTC. Residues: CASSIDTGQSYEQYF.

The chain joins TRBV19 to TRBJ1-4, with D possibly TRBD1 on 6 matching bases. V shed 5 bases and J shed 8 bases, with 15 bases lying between them. CDR3 size: 14 residues. Germline V gives CDR1 LNHDA, CDR2 SQIVND (reference sequence). The CDR3 spells CASSQQGGDEKLFF. Here the CDR3 DNA reads TGTGCCAGTAGTCAACAGGGTGGCGACGAAAAACTGTTTTTT.

J is TRBJ2-1 and V is TRBV6-6; no clear D gene. V was shortened by 0 bases and J by 2 bases, with 2 bases between the two germline ends. The CDR3 has 13 residues. Germline CDR1 and CDR2: MNHNY and SVGAGI (reference sequence). The CDR3 protein is CASSYSTYNEQFF. As DNA, the CDR3 is TGTGCCAGCAGTTACTCGACCTACAATGAGCAGTTCTTC.

The chain carries TRBV30 and TRBJ2-1; TRBD2 aligns across 9 bases. Germline CDR1 and CDR2: GTSNPN and SVGIG (reference sequence). This CDR3 spans 14 amino acids. J lost 6 bases, V lost 2 bases, and 5 bases had no gene match. Here the CDR3 reads CAWSRIAGVNEQFF. As DNA, the CDR3 is TGTGCCTGGAGTCGGATAGCGGGAGTCAATGAGCAGTTCTTC.

The rearrangement uses TRBV6-5 and TRBJ2-7; D uncertain. Between the trimmed V and J ends, which lost 6 bases and 0 bases, there was a span of 15 bases. Germline loops: CDR1 MNHEY, CDR2 SVGAGI. The CDR3 totals 15 residues. CDR3 protein: CASRMGRSASYEQYF. Written as DNA, the CDR3 is TGTGCCAGCAGGATGGGTCGGTCCGCCTCCTACGAGCAGTACTTC.

V and J are TRBV21-1 and TRBJ2-3; the table gives TRBD2 as D, unverified against the DNA. TRBV21-1 is a pseudogene locus. The CDR3 extends over 16 amino acids. CDR3 region: CASSKANSGKGDTQYF. CDR3 DNA: TGTGCCAGCAGCAAAGCGAATAGCGGGAAGGGAGATACGCAGTATTTT.

The rearrangement joins TRBV6-1 to TRBJ2-5; unclear D gene. The CDR3 spans 14 residues. Germline CDR1 MNHNS, CDR2 SASEGT. Trimming took off 6 bases at V and 5 bases at J, with 16 bases between the two ends. As DNA, the CDR3 is TGTGCCAGCAGCCTCCTCGGAAAGGGCGAGACCCAGTACTTC. Protein sequence: CASSLLGKGETQYF.

This clone was recorded only once. This sequence joins TRBV6-5 and TRBJ1-4; the D is unclear. The CDR3 runs 13 residues. CDR1 and CDR2 (germline): MNHEY, SVGAGI. The V end was cut by 7 bases, the J end by 6 bases, with 12 bases between. CDR3 sequence: CASTWRSYEKLFF. CDR3 coding DNA: TGTGCCAGCACCTGGAGATCGTATGAAAAACTGTTTTTT.

The chain recombines TRBV19 with TRBJ1-1; D gene unclear. CDR1 and CDR2 (germline): LNHDA, SQIVND (reference sequence). The CDR3 sequence is 12 residues long. V was trimmed by 9 bases and J by 1 base, leaving 9 bases between them. As DNA, the CDR3 is TGTGCCAGCCGACGGGGGAACACTGAAGCTTTCTTT. Translating gives CASRRGNTEAFF. Using reference TRBV19 and TRBJ1-1 for the parts outside the CDR3, the full variable domain is DGGITQSPKYLFRKEGQNVTLSCEQNLNHDAMYWYRQDPGQGLRLIYYSQIVNDFQKGDIAEGYSVSREKKESFPLTVTSAQKNPTAFYLCASRRGNTEAFFGQGTRLTVV.

The chain is built from TRBV5-4 and TRBJ2-5, with 11 bases matching TRBD2. The CDR3 runs to 15 residues. Germline CDR1 is SGHNT and CDR2 is YYREEE (reference sequence). V was pared by 1 base and J by 2 bases, with 1 base of the junction left unmatched. In nucleotides, the CDR3 is TGTGCCAGCAGCTTGTTAGCGGGAGGGCAAGAGACCCAGTACTTC. Amino acids: CASSLLAGGQETQYF.

The J gene is TRBJ1-1, the V gene TRBV6-5; D not resolved. Germline CDR1 is MNHEY and CDR2 is SVGAGI. V was clipped by 10 bases and J by 3 bases, with 15 bases between them. The CDR3 loop spans 13 amino acids. The CDR3 is CATKDRFDTEAFF. CDR3 in DNA: TGTGCCACAAAGGACCGGTTCGACACTGAAGCTTTCTTT.

The rearrangement links TRBV2 to TRBJ2-1, with 12 nucleotides matching TRBD1. The CDR3 runs to 15 residues. In germline, CDR1 is SNHLY, CDR2 FYNNEI. The junction had 8 bases not matched to a gene; V was cut back by 5 bases and J by 9 bases. CDR3 sequence reads: CASSTAGTGGTEQFF. Here the CDR3 DNA reads TGTGCCAGCAGTACTGCCGGGACAGGGGGCACTGAGCAGTTCTTC.

This clone appeared a few times. This chain joins TRBV30 and TRBJ1-2; D remains unclear. Germline assignment: CDR1 GTSNPN and CDR2 SVGIG (reference sequence). V lost 2 bases, J lost 1 base, and 2 bases lay in between. The CDR3 has 11 residues. CDR3 residues: CAWSLNYGYTF. CDR3 coding DNA: TGTGCCTGGAGTCTTAACTATGGCTACACCTTC.

The chain uses TRBV12-5 and TRBJ1-6; D is unclear. This CDR3 is 13 amino acids long. V was pared by 2 bases and J by 6 bases, with 5 bases between. Per germline, CDR1 LGHNT and CDR2 FRNRAP. The CDR3 DNA reads as TGTGCTAGTGGTTTGTTGAGTAATTCACCCCTCCACTTT. Protein product: CASGLLSNSPLHF.

Judged by abundance, this clone is medium-sized. The J gene is TRBJ1-5, the V gene TRBV6-5; 7 nucleotides match TRBD1. Germline CDR1 reads MNHEY; CDR2 reads SVGAGI. The CDR3 spans 15 residues. The J segment lost 4 bases and the V segment lost 0 bases, leaving 3 bases of the junction unmatched. CDR3 in DNA: TGTGCCAGCAGTTACTCAGGGGGCTCTAATCAGCCCCAGCATTTT. Its translation is CASSYSGGSNQPQHF.

The chain couples TRBV28 to TRBJ2-4; D is perhaps TRBD2 (6 bases). Germline CDR1 MDHEN, CDR2 SYDVKM. The CDR3 spans 17 residues. V lost 3 bases to trimming and J lost 8 bases, with 23 bases between them. The DNA of the CDR3 is TGTGCCAGCAGTTTGGGGGACGCTCCGGCACCGGGGGACATTCAGTACTTC. It is translated as CASSLGDAPAPGDIQYF.

The gene calls are TRBV15 and TRBJ2-5; D call uncertain. Trimming took off 0 bases at V and 5 bases at J, with 7 bases between the two ends. CDR1 LNHNV and CDR2 YYDKDF come from the germline V gene (reference sequence). The CDR3 is made up of 13 amino acids. The CDR3 is CATSRDGLETQYF. The CDR3 nucleotides are TGTGCCACCAGCAGAGATGGGTTGGAGACCCAGTACTTC.